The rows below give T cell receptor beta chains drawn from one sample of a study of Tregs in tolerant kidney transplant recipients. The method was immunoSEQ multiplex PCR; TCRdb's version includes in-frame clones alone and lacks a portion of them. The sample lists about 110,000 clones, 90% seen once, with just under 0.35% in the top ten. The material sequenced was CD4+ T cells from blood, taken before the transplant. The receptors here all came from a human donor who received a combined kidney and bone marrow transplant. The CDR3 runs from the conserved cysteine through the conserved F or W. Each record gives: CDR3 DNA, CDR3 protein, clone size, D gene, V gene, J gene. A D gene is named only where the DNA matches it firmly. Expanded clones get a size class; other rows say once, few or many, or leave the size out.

DNA: TGTGCCAGCAGCCCGGGACAGCCTTACAATGAGCAGTTCTTC
CDR3: CASSPGQPYNEQFF
size: .
D: TRBD1
V: TRBV5-4
J: TRBJ2-1

DNA: TGTGCCAGCTCTATGTCGGCAGGGGATCAGCCCCAGCATTTT
CDR3: CASSMSAGDQPQHF
size: .
D: .
V: TRBV6-5
J: TRBJ1-5

DNA: TGCGCCAGCAGCCAAGAGTTTGGTACAGGGCATCAGCCCCAGCATTTT
CDR3: CASSQEFGTGHQPQHF
size: .
D: .
V: TRBV4-3
J: TRBJ1-5

DNA: TGTGCCAGCAGTGAGACAGGGGGGGCGGTATATGGCTACACCTTC
CDR3: CASSETGGAVYGYTF
size: once
D: TRBD1
V: TRBV25-1
J: TRBJ1-2

DNA: TGCGCCAGCAGCTTGGGGACAGGGAACGCTTTCTTT
CDR3: CASSLGTGNAFF
size: many
D: TRBD1
V: TRBV5-1
J: TRBJ1-1

DNA: TGCGCCAGCAGCCAAGATTTCGCGGGGGTCGACACCGGGGAGCTGTTTTTT
CDR3: CASSQDFAGVDTGELFF
size: .
D: TRBD2
V: TRBV4-1
J: TRBJ2-2

DNA: TGTGCCAGCAGTTACTTGACCACTAGCGGGAGTTACGAGCAGTACTTC
CDR3: CASSYLTTSGSYEQYF
size: .
D: TRBD2
V: TRBV6-5
J: TRBJ2-7

DNA: TGCGCCAGCAGTCAAATGGGCCGGACAGGGAAAGGGAACACTGAAGCTTTCTTT
CDR3: CASSQMGRTGKGNTEAFF
size: .
D: TRBD1
V: TRBV23-1
J: TRBJ1-1

DNA: TGTGCCAGCAGCTTAGCGTGGGGCCCTGCAGATACGCAGTATTTT
CDR3: CASSLAWGPADTQYF
size: .
D: .
V: TRBV7-2
J: TRBJ2-3

DNA: TGCGCCAGCAGCCTGGGACAGGGAATCTCGGGTGGCTACACCTTC
CDR3: CASSLGQGISGGYTF
size: .
D: TRBD1
V: TRBV5-1
J: TRBJ1-2

DNA: TGCGCCAGCAGCTTGGAGGCGGGCAGGGGGCCCCAGCATTTT
CDR3: CASSLEAGRGPQHF
size: .
D: .
V: TRBV5-1
J: TRBJ1-5

DNA: TGTGCCCCTAGGGGGCAGGGAGCAACCGGGGAGCTGTTTTTT
CDR3: CAPRGQGATGELFF
size: .
D: TRBD1
V: TRBV19
J: TRBJ2-2

DNA: TGTGCCAGCAGCCGCGGGTCTAGCGGGAGAGACAATGAGCAGTTCTTC
CDR3: CASSRGSSGRDNEQFF
size: .
D: TRBD2
V: TRBV7-9
J: TRBJ2-1

DNA: TGCGCCAGCAGCTTGGGAAGGGGACAGGGGGGCAACTCTGGGGCCAACGTCCTGACTTTC
CDR3: CASSLGRGQGGNSGANVLTF
size: .
D: TRBD1
V: TRBV5-1
J: TRBJ2-6

DNA: TGTGCCTGGAGTGGGGGTGGGAGTTCCCCATACAATGAGCAGTTCTTC
CDR3: CAWSGGGSSPYNEQFF
size: .
D: .
V: TRBV30
J: TRBJ2-1

DNA: TGTGCCAGCAGTGTACCGTGGGGCACTAGCGGAGGGCTCCCCAATGAGCAGTTCTTC
CDR3: CASSVPWGTSGGLPNEQFF
size: once
D: TRBD2
V: TRBV28
J: TRBJ2-1

DNA: TGTGCCAGCAGTCCCACGAAGGCAGGGCGAGGCTACACCTTC
CDR3: CASSPTKAGRGYTF
size: .
D: .
V: TRBV28
J: TRBJ1-2

DNA: TGTGCCAGCAGTGAAGGGGGGCGGGAGGGCCGGTACGAGCAGTACTTC
CDR3: CASSEGGREGRYEQYF
size: .
D: TRBD2
V: TRBV6-1
J: TRBJ2-7

DNA: TGTGCCAGTAGTATATCGGGTAATCAGCCCCAGCATTTT
CDR3: CASSISGNQPQHF
size: .
D: .
V: TRBV19
J: TRBJ1-5

DNA: TGTGCTAGTGGTCAGACAGGGGTCCATGGCTACACCTTC
CDR3: CASGQTGVHGYTF
size: .
D: TRBD1
V: TRBV12-5
J: TRBJ1-2

DNA: TGTGCCAGCGGGACTAGCGGGGGAGGAGATACGCAGTATTTT
CDR3: CASGTSGGGDTQYF
size: .
D: TRBD2
V: TRBV10-3
J: TRBJ2-3

DNA: TGTGCCAGCAGTGAGGGGACAACTCCAGATGAGCAGTTCTTC
CDR3: CASSEGTTPDEQFF
size: .
D: .
V: TRBV2
J: TRBJ2-1

DNA: TGTGCCAGCAGCGGGAGGACAGGGTGGGGAGAGACCCAGTACTTC
CDR3: CASSGRTGWGETQYF
size: .
D: TRBD1
V: TRBV11-2
J: TRBJ2-5

DNA: TGTGCCAGTAGAACCCTGCTAGGGAGGCCCGATCAGCCCCAGCATTTT
CDR3: CASRTLLGRPDQPQHF
size: .
D: .
V: TRBV19
J: TRBJ1-5

DNA: TGCGCCAGCAGCTACCAACAGGGGGGCGGCGAGCAGTACTTC
CDR3: CASSYQQGGGEQYF
size: .
D: TRBD1
V: TRBV5-1
J: TRBJ2-7

DNA: TGTGCCAGTAGTATTTGGTGGGAGCCGGGGAGGAACGAGCAGTACTTC
CDR3: CASSIWWEPGRNEQYF
size: .
D: .
V: TRBV19
J: TRBJ2-7

DNA: TGTGCCACCAGCAGAGGAGACTTTGAGCAGTTCTTC
CDR3: CATSRGDFEQFF
size: .
D: .
V: TRBV15
J: TRBJ2-1

DNA: TGCAGCGTATCCCCTCGGACAGGGGGCGACGAGCAGTACTTC
CDR3: CSVSPRTGGDEQYF
size: .
D: TRBD1
V: TRBV29-1
J: TRBJ2-7

DNA: TGTGCCAGCAGCAGCGGGGTGGGCGAGACCCAGTACTTC
CDR3: CASSSGVGETQYF
size: .
D: TRBD2
V: TRBV11-2
J: TRBJ2-5

DNA: TGCAGCGTTGGGGCGGCAGGGTGGGACGAGCAGTACTTC
CDR3: CSVGAAGWDEQYF
size: .
D: .
V: TRBV29-1
J: TRBJ2-7

DNA: TGTGCCAGCAGCCAATCGTCCGGGACACGTTACGAGCAGTACTTC
CDR3: CASSQSSGTRYEQYF
size: .
D: .
V: TRBV16
J: TRBJ2-7

DNA: TGTGCCAGCTCACCAGCAACTAGCGAGCAGTACTTC
CDR3: CASSPATSEQYF
size: .
D: .
V: TRBV18
J: TRBJ2-7

DNA: TGTGCCAGCAGTTTGAGGACAGGGAGTCCGGTATTC
CDR3: CASSLRTGSPVF
size: once
D: TRBD1
V: TRBV27
J: TRBJ2-4

DNA: TGCGCCAGCAGTCAGTTACAGGGGGCCTACGAGCAGTACTTC
CDR3: CASSQLQGAYEQYF
size: .
D: TRBD1
V: TRBV23-1
J: TRBJ2-7

DNA: TGTGCCAGCAGTCCCGCGGAGTCCCCTGGAAACACCATATATTTT
CDR3: CASSPAESPGNTIYF
size: .
D: .
V: TRBV28
J: TRBJ1-3

DNA: TGTGCCAGCAGCCCCCGACAGGGGGGCACTGAAGCTTTCTTT
CDR3: CASSPRQGGTEAFF
size: .
D: TRBD1
V: TRBV9
J: TRBJ1-1